The TCR beta chain described here comes from a study of cytomegalovirus exposure and HLA in healthy donors. Study-level findings and limits: Solely CMV serostatus was available to characterize immune exposure. The classifier reportedly diagnosed cytomegalovirus status with high sensitivity and specificity.

A multiplex PCR was run with 60 Vbeta primers and 13 Jbeta primers. Assay: immunoSEQ multiplex PCR; the TCRdb copy retains only in-frame clones and omits some. The table shows 130,000 or so clones, with 61% occurring only once. This clone occurred a few times. Its antigen is still unknown. This TCR came from a male donor in good health and CMV-seronegative. Sequencing was carried out using PBMCs.

CDR3: CATSPGGAWTGELFF. In DNA form, the CDR3 reads TGTGCCACCTCCCCCGGAGGAGCGTGGACCGGGGAGCTGTTTTTT. The V call is TRBV6-1, the J call TRBJ2-2; TRBD2 might be the D (5 bases). The V and J ends lost 10 bases and 5 bases respectively, with 20 bases between them. The CDR3 totals 15 residues. Germline V gene lookup returns CDR1 MNHNS and CDR2 SASEGT.